This T cell receptor (beta chain) is drawn from a study of regulatory dendritic cells for organ transplantation. Measured with immunoSEQ multiplex PCR; TCRdb has only the in-frame clones, and not every one. The sample comprises some 7,800 clones, over 60% of which are singletons, and 3.7% rests with the top ten. Sorted subsets were CFSE-labeled and cultured 4 to 6 days with allogeneic dendritic cells. This CDR3 is built from 15 residues. Looked up from germline, CDR1 is SGHDT and CDR2 is YYEEEE. Germline trimming cut 4 bases from V and 6 bases from J; bases unmatched to any gene: 11. A remark on this clone: Its antigen is unidentified.

Sequencing was performed on memory CD4+ T cells from blood cultured with dendritic cells. Subset of the sample: CD45RO+ memory T cells. This rearrangement joins TRBV5-6 to TRBJ1-2, with TRBD1 matching 8 bases. The clonotype was recovered from a human donor in good health. The CDR3 sequence is CASSPAGQGRDGYTF. CDR3 coding DNA: TGTGCCAGCAGCCCCGCAGGACAGGGAAGGGATGGCTACACCTTC.